The following is a T cell receptor (beta chain) sequence with its context. The antigen is not known. TCRdb's table, derived via immunoSEQ multiplex PCR, lists solely in-frame clones and lacks some. The data show about 10,000 clones, with over 70% seen just once and about 9.4% held by the top ten. These data come from a study of PD-1 blockade in classical Hodgkin lymphoma. Study observations and caveats: CD4+ TCR diversity rose significantly by C4D1, and CD8+ TCR diversity did not. Underlying causes for the observed repertoire differences were not defined, possibly disease activity or prior therapy. Newly diagnosed patients reportedly trailed healthy donors in baseline TCR diversity. Lower baseline TCR diversity marked trial partial responders and progressors.

Germline loops: CDR1 MDHEN, CDR2 SYDVKM. CDR3 length: 14 amino acids. V lost 2 bases, J lost 5 bases, and 12 bases lay in between. The time point denotes: cycle 4 day 1 (C4D1), after 6 weeks of nivolumab. All patients relapsed after autologous stem cell transplantation, and brentuximab vedotin exposure varied. From thawed PBMCs, magnetic negative selection was used to isolate the CD8+ T cells. Sequences were derived from CD8+ T cells from blood, sampled before the fourth cycle of nivolumab. The TCR originated in a human donor with classical Hodgkin lymphoma. The chain carries TRBV28 and TRBJ2-5, with D possibly being TRBD2 (7 bases). The CDR3 protein is CASSLRGAGETQYF. CDR3 sequence (DNA): TGTGCCAGCAGTTTACGGGGGGCGGGGGAGACCCAGTACTTC.